This T cell receptor (beta chain) was recovered during a study of cytomegalovirus exposure and HLA in healthy donors. 60 Vbeta and 13 Jbeta primers were used in PCR. Data came from immunoSEQ multiplex PCR; TCRdb stores just in-frame clones and leaves some out. The sample has under 250,000 clones; 65% to 90% are singletons. V shed 1 base and J shed 0 bases, with 10 bases lying between them. This CDR3 has 16 residues. The V gene's germline CDR1 is GTSNPN and CDR2 SVGIG (reference sequence). The rearrangement links TRBV30 to TRBJ1-6; D is unclear. The clonotype originates from a woman in her forties or fifties in good health and CMV-seronegative. Sequenced material: PBMCs. CDR3 bases: TGTGCCTGGAGTGGGTCTCTGAGCTCCTATAATTCACCCCTCCACTTT. Translating gives CAWSGSLSSYNSPLHF.